Sequencing of this T cell receptor beta chain was carried out in a study of blood T cell repertoires in COVID-19. Data came from immunoSEQ multiplex PCR; TCRdb stores just in-frame clones and leaves some out. This table holds under 300,000 clones, 80% to 90% found once. The CDR3 extends over 15 amino acids. Looked up from germline, CDR1 is SGDLS and CDR2 is YYNGEE. V lost 4 bases and J lost 6; bases outside the gene matches: 11. Sequenced sample: peripheral blood. The genes are TRBV9 and TRBJ2-3, with 7 bases aligning to TRBD1. The source of this sequence is a woman in her thirties with COVID-19, enrolled during active disease. The CDR3 coding sequence is TGTGCCAGCAGCCCCGGGACAGTAAATGCGGATACGCAGTATTTT. Translation gives CASSPGTVNADTQYF.